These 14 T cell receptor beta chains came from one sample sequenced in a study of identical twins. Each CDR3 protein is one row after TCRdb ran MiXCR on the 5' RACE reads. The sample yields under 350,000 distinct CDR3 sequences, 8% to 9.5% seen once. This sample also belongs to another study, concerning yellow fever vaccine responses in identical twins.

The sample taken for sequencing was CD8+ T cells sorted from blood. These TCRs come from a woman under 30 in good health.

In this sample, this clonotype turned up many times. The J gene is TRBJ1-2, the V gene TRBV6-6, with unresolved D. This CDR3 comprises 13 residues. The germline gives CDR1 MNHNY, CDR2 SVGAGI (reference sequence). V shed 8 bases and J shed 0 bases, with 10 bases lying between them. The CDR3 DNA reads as TGTGCCAGCGTTTCTGGGGCTAACTATGGCTACACCTTC. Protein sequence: CASVSGANYGYTF.

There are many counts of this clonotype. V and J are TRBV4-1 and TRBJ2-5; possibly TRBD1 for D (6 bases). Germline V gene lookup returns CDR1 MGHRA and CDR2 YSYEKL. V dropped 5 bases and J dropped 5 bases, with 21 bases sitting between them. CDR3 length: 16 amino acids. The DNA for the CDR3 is TGCGCCAGCAGCTTCACGCCAACAGGGCTTGGGGAGACCCAGTACTTC. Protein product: CASSFTPTGLGETQYF.

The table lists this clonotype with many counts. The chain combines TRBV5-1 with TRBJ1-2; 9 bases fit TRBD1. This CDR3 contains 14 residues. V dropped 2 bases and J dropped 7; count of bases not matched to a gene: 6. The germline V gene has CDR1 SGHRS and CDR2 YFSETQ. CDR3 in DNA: TGCGCCAGCAGCTTAACCACAGGGGGCCCTGGCTACACCTTC. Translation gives CASSLTTGGPGYTF.

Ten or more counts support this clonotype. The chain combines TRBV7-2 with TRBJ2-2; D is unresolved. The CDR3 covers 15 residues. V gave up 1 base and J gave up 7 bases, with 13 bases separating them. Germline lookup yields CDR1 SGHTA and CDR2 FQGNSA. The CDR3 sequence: CASSLDSTGSGELFF. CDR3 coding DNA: TGTGCCAGCAGCTTAGATTCGACCGGTAGCGGGGAGCTGTTTTTT.

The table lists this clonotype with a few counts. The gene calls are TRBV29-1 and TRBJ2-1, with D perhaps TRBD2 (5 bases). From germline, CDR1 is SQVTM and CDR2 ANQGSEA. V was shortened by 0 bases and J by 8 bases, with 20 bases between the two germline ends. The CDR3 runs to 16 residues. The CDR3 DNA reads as TGCAGCGTTGAAGATCCGCGGGCAGGCATGCGGGATGAGCAGTTCTTC. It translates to CSVEDPRAGMRDEQFF.

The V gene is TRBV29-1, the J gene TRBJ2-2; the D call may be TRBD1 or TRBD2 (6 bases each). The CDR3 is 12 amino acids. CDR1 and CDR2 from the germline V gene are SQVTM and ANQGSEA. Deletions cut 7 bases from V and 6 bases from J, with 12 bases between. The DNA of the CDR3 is TGCAGCGCACACAGGGAGGCCGGGGAGCTGTTTTTT. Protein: CSAHREAGELFF.

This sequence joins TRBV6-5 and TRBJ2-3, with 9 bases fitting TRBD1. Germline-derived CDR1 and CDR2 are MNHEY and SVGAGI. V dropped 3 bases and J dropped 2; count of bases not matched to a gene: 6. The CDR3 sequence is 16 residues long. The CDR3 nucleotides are TGTGCCAGCAGTTATCTAGGACAGGGGATCACAGATACGCAGTATTTT. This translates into CASSYLGQGITDTQYF.

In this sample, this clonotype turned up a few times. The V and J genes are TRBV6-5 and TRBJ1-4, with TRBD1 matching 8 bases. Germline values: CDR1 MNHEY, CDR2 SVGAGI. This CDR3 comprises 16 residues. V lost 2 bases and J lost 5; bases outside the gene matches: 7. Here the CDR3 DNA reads TGTGCCAGCAGTTACGTCTCTGACAGGGGAAATGAAAAACTGTTTTTT. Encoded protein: CASSYVSDRGNEKLFF.

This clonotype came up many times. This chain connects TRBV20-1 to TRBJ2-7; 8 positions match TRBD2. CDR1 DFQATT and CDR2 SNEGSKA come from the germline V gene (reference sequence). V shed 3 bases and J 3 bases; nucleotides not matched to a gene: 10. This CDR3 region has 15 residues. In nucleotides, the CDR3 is TGCAGTGCTAGCGGTCCGACTAGCGAATACTACGAGCAGTACTTC. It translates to CSASGPTSEYYEQYF.

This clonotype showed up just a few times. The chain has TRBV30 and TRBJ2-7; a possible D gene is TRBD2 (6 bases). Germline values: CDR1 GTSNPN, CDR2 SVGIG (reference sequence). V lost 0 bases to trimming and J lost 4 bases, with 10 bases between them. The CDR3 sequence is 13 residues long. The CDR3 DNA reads TGTGCCTGGAGTGTCGGGGACTTTTACGAGCAGTACTTC. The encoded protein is CAWSVGDFYEQYF.

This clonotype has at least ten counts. DNA of the CDR3: TGTGCCAGCAGGTTAGCGGGAGTCGAGACAGATACGCAGTATTTT. Its translation: CASRLAGVETDTQYF. The V gene is TRBV2, the J gene TRBJ2-3; 9 bases align to TRBD2. The CDR3 is made up of 15 amino acids. Looked up from germline, CDR1 is SNHLY and CDR2 is FYNNEI. V shed 6 bases and J 3 bases; nucleotides not matched to a gene: 7.

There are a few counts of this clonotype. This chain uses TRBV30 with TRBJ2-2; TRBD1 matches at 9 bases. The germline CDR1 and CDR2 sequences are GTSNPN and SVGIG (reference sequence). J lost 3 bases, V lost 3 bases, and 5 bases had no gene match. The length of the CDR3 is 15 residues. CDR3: CAWSRTGVDTGELFF. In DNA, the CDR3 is TGTGCCTGGAGCCGGACAGGGGTCGACACCGGGGAGCTGTTTTTT. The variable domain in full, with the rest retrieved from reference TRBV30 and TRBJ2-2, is SQTIHQWPATLVQPVGSPLSLECTVEGTSNPNLYWYRQAAGRGLQLLFYSVGIGQISSEVPQNLSASRPQDRQFILSSKKLLLSDSGFYLCAWSRTGVDTGELFFGEGSRLTVL.

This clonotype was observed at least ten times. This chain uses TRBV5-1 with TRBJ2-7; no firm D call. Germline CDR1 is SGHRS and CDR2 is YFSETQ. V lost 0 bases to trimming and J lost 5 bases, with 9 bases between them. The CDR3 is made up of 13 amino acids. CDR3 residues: CASSLAPLDEQYF. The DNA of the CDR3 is TGCGCCAGCAGCTTGGCCCCTCTGGACGAGCAGTACTTC.

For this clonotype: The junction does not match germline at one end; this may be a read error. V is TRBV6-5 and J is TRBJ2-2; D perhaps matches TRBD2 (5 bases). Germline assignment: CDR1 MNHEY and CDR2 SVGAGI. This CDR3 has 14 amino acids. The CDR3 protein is CASSFTDPPGELFF. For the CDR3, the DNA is TGTGCCAGCAGTTTCACAGACCCTCCCGGGGAGCTGTTCTTT.